The 27 T cell receptor beta chains in this list originate from one sample, sequenced in a study of T cells in Graves' hyperthyroidism and ophthalmopathy. The investigators amplified TCR beta CDR3 regions from RNA transcripts. HTBI primers drove first-round RT-PCR of the TCR CDR3. TCRdb re-derived calls from the multiplex PCR reads in MiXCR, one entry per CDR3 protein. In the table there are around 290,000 distinct CDR3 sequences, about 13% of which are singletons. Sequenced input: blood. The receptor set was obtained from a middle-aged woman with Graves' hyperthyroidism.

The sample holds many counts of this clonotype. V is TRBV6-1 and J is TRBJ1-1; maybe TRBD1 (5 bases). This CDR3 is built from 16 residues. V was clipped by 5 bases and J by 0 bases, with 16 bases between them. CDR1 is MNHNS, CDR2 SASEGT, per germline. The CDR3 coding sequence is TGTGCCAGCAGTTTCGATCCGGGGGGGTTGAACACTGAAGCTTTCTTT. This sequence encodes CASSFDPGGLNTEAFF.

This clonotype showed up many times. V is TRBV11-2 and J is TRBJ2-5; TRBD1 aligns across 8 bases. The CDR3 has 16 amino acids. Germline CDR1 SGHAT, CDR2 FQNNGV. The trim removed 2 bases at V and 1 base at J, leaving 6 bases unmatched. As DNA, the CDR3 is TGTGCCAGCAGCTTAAATCCGGGACAGGCCCAAGAGACCCAGTACTTC. This gives the protein CASSLNPGQAQETQYF.

This clonotype was detected many times. The chain uses TRBV18 and TRBJ1-2; perhaps TRBD1 as D (6 bases). Looked up from germline, CDR1 is KGHSH and CDR2 is LQKENI. The V and J ends lost 8 bases and 2 bases respectively, with 12 bases between them. The CDR3 totals 13 residues. CDR3 residues: CASAKDSNYGYTF. In DNA, the CDR3 is TGTGCCAGCGCCAAGGACAGCAACTATGGCTACACCTTC.

This clonotype has only one observation. The gene calls are TRBV18 and TRBJ2-3; weak D call: TRBD2 (6 bases). The CDR3 has 14 amino acids. V gave up 3 bases and J gave up 6 bases, with 13 bases separating them. Germline CDR1 KGHSH, CDR2 LQKENI. In DNA form, the CDR3 reads TGTGCCAGCTCACCGGGACTTCGTGTTGATACGCAGTATTTT. It is translated as CASSPGLRVDTQYF.

In regard to this clonotype: Germline and junction disagree at one end, which may indicate a read error. The genes are TRBV3-1 and TRBJ1-5; maybe TRBD1 (6 bases). This CDR3 contains 15 residues. Germline V gives CDR1 LGHDT, CDR2 YNNKEL (reference sequence). The CDR3 spells CASSQGGRRNHPQHF. The CDR3 nucleotides are TGTGCCAGCAGCCAAGGGGGGCGAAGGAATCATCCCCAGCATTTT.

This clonotype showed up just a few times. The chain links TRBV20-1 to TRBJ1-5; 7 bases are shared with TRBD1. Losses at the gene ends were 0 bases for V and 0 bases for J; bases not matched to a gene: 8. Per germline, CDR1 DFQATT and CDR2 SNEGSKA (reference sequence). The CDR3 sequence is 17 residues long. DNA for the CDR3: TGCAGTGCTAGAGATCGCAGGGGGTCGTCTAGCAATCAGCCCCAGCATTTT. Translating it yields CSARDRRGSSSNQPQHF.

This clonotype showed up many times. The rearrangement uses TRBV20-1 and TRBJ2-1; 7 bases fit TRBD1. The CDR3 totals 14 residues. The V and J ends lost 0 bases and 5 bases, in that order; junction bases with no gene match: 4. Looked up from germline, CDR1 is DFQATT and CDR2 is SNEGSKA (reference sequence). DNA for the CDR3: TGCAGTGCTAGAGATTACAGGGGAAACAATGAGCAGTTCTTC. It encodes CSARDYRGNNEQFF.

This chain joins TRBV2 and TRBJ1-4; possibly TRBD1 for D (5 bases). Trimming removed 1 base at V and 0 bases at J, with 12 bases between. The CDR3 runs to 17 residues. The germline V gene encodes CDR1 SNHLY and CDR2 FYNNEI. CDR3 nucleotide sequence: TGTGCCAGCAGTGAAGGAGGAGGGGCGGCAACTAATGAAAAACTGTTTTTT. Amino acid sequence: CASSEGGGAATNEKLFF.

As concerns this clonotype: This may arise from a read error, as a much more abundant clone is one base away. CDR3 residues: CASTPGEAETQYF. CDR3 coding DNA: TGTGCCAGCACCCCTGGCGAAGCAGAGACCCAGTACTTC. The chain employs TRBV7-2 and TRBJ2-5; D uncertain. Per the germline V gene, CDR1 is SGHTA and CDR2 is FQGNSA. This CDR3 has 13 amino acids. V lost 7 bases and J 4 bases, leaving 13 bases between the germline ends.

This clonotype was picked up many times. The V gene is TRBV14, the J gene TRBJ2-3; either TRBD1 or TRBD2 may supply D (5 bases each). V was trimmed by 2 bases and J by 0 bases, leaving 9 bases between them. CDR1 is SGHDN and CDR2 is FVKESK in the germline V gene. This CDR3 contains 15 residues. The CDR3, as DNA: TGTGCCAGCAGCCAATATGAGGGGAGCACAGATACGCAGTATTTT. It yields the protein CASSQYEGSTDTQYF. The entire variable domain, with the rest obtained from reference TRBV14 and TRBJ2-3, is as follows: EAGVTQFPSHSVIEKGQTVTLRCDPISGHDNLYWYRRVMGKEIKFLLHFVKESKQDESGMPNNRFLAERTGGTYSTLKVQPAELEDSGVYFCASSQYEGSTDTQYFGPGTRLTVL.

This clonotype was detected many times. The V and J genes are TRBV12-3 or TRBV12-4 and TRBJ2-1; 9 bases fit TRBD2. This CDR3 spans 15 amino acids. V shed 6 bases and J 5 bases; nucleotides not matched to a gene: 8. This chain's CDR3 is CASSPGLAPNNEQFF. DNA of the CDR3: TGTGCCAGCAGCCCCGGACTAGCGCCGAACAATGAGCAGTTCTTC.

This rearrangement joins TRBV12-3 or TRBV12-4 to TRBJ2-2; D perhaps matches TRBD2 (6 bases). The CDR3 runs 16 residues. The V end lost 3 bases, the J end lost 4 bases, and 15 bases lay between the germline ends. The CDR3 DNA follows: TGTGCCAGCAGTTTGGGCGCGGGACGTATCACCGGGGAGCTGTTTTTT. Protein sequence: CASSLGAGRITGELFF.

This clonotype was seen repeatedly, ten times or more. V gene TRBV11-2 combines with J gene TRBJ1-2; D gene unclear. V lost 0 bases to trimming and J lost 6 bases, with 11 bases between them. CDR1 is SGHAT, CDR2 FQNNGV, per germline. The CDR3 length is 14 residues. CDR3 bases: TGTGCCAGCAGCTTAGATCGAATTAGGGATGGCTACACCTTC. Translation: CASSLDRIRDGYTF.

This clonotype was recorded at least ten times. The chain links TRBV20-1 to TRBJ2-7; 7 nucleotides align to TRBD1. Germline V gene lookup returns CDR1 DFQATT and CDR2 SNEGSKA (reference sequence). CDR3 size: 11 residues. Germline trimming cut 6 bases from V and 3 bases from J; bases unmatched to any gene: 2. CDR3: CSAWDSYEQYF. In nucleotides, the CDR3 is TGCAGTGCCTGGGACAGCTACGAGCAGTACTTC.

This clonotype was observed many times. This rearrangement joins TRBV5-1 to TRBJ2-5, with TRBD2 matching over 10 bases. The CDR3 is 16 amino acids. In germline, CDR1 is SGHRS, CDR2 YFSETQ. V shed 0 bases and J 4 bases; nucleotides not matched to a gene: 6. This chain's CDR3 is CASSLARTSGGETQYF. DNA for the CDR3: TGCGCCAGCAGCTTGGCACGGACTAGCGGCGGAGAGACCCAGTACTTC.

This chain joins TRBV18 and TRBJ2-2, with 9 bases that match TRBD2. V lost 3 bases to trimming and J lost 5 bases; unmatched junction nucleotides: 4. The germline V gene has CDR1 KGHSH and CDR2 LQKENI. The CDR3 length is 15 residues. The CDR3 spells CASSPAREGTGELFF. CDR3 coding DNA: TGTGCCAGCTCACCTGCGCGGGAGGGAACCGGGGAGCTGTTTTTT.

This clonotype was detected only a few times. A much bigger clone sits one base away, suggesting this may be a read error. The rearrangement joins TRBV6-1 to TRBJ2-1; D is tentatively TRBD1 or TRBD2 (5 bases each). Germline V gene data show CDR1 as MNHNS and CDR2 as SASEGT. This CDR3 contains 12 residues. Between the trimmed V and J ends, which lost 6 bases and 6 bases, there was a span of 9 bases. The CDR3 region has the DNA TGTGCCAGCAGCGGGGCTAGCAATGAGCAGTTCTTC. Translation gives CASSGASNEQFF.

This clonotype was detected a few times. The J gene is TRBJ2-2, the V gene TRBV4-2; TRBD2 agrees at 10 bases. The V gene end was trimmed by 4 bases and the J gene end by 7 bases; junction bases not matched to a gene: 9. CDR1 is LGHNA and CDR2 is YNFKEQ in the germline V gene. This CDR3 is 16 amino acids long. CDR3 sequence (DNA): TGTGCCAGCAGCCTAGCGGGGGGCATACAGGTCGGGGAGCTGTTTTTT. Translating gives CASSLAGGIQVGELFF.

At least ten counts were recorded for this clonotype. The chain has TRBV6-1 and TRBJ1-5, with 7 bases aligning to TRBD1. The CDR3 extends over 17 amino acids. V shed 2 bases and J 3 bases; nucleotides not matched to a gene: 10. Looked up from germline, CDR1 is MNHNS and CDR2 is SASEGT. CDR3 sequence reads: CASSEMGGTVTNQPQHF. Written as DNA, the CDR3 is TGTGCCAGCAGTGAAATGGGAGGGACAGTAACCAATCAGCCCCAGCATTTT.

This clonotype was counted only a few times. V usage is TRBV28 and J usage is TRBJ1-3; weak D call: TRBD1 (6 bases). V shed 7 bases and J shed 0 bases, with 10 bases lying between them. Germline lookup yields CDR1 MDHEN and CDR2 SYDVKM. The CDR3 sequence is 14 residues long. CDR3 sequence reads: CASTPDSSGNTIYF. The CDR3 DNA reads as TGTGCCAGCACCCCGGACAGCTCTGGAAACACCATATATTTT.

This clonotype came up many times. The chain is built from TRBV5-5 and TRBJ2-7, with a possible D match to TRBD2 (5 bases). The V gene lost 3 bases and the J gene lost 2 bases, with 18 bases spanning the gap. This CDR3 comprises 16 residues. CDR1 SGHKS and CDR2 YYEKEE come from the germline V gene (reference sequence). The CDR3: CASSSPIRDPTYEQYF. CDR3 bases: TGTGCCAGCAGCTCACCTATCCGGGATCCGACCTACGAGCAGTACTTC. Full variable domain (remainder filled in from reference TRBV5-5 and TRBJ2-7): DAGVTQSPTHLIKTRGQQVTLRCSPISGHKSVSWYQQVLGQGPQFIFQYYEKEERGRGNFPDRFSARQFPNYSSELNVNALLLGDSALYLCASSSPIRDPTYEQYFGPGTRLTVT.

This chain joins TRBV5-1 and TRBJ1-2; D remains ambiguous. V lost 0 bases, J lost 8 bases, and 20 bases lay in between. Germline CDR1 and CDR2: SGHRS and YFSETQ. This CDR3 comprises 16 residues. CDR3 sequence (DNA): TGCGCCAGCAGCTTGGACGACTCCGCAGGCCGCGGGGGCTACACCTTC. Its translation is CASSLDDSAGRGGYTF.

This clonotype was detected many times. The gene calls are TRBV14 and TRBJ2-5; D could derive from TRBD1 or TRBD2 (5 bases each). The germline CDR1 and CDR2 sequences are SGHDN and FVKESK. V lost 2 bases to trimming and J lost 1 base, with 11 bases between them. The CDR3 runs to 15 residues. DNA of the CDR3: TGTGCCAGCAGCCAAATATCCGGGACCCAAGAGACCCAGTACTTC. Protein product: CASSQISGTQETQYF.

This clonotype was recorded at least ten times. The chain couples TRBV29-1 to TRBJ2-5; D is unresolved. The CDR3 is 12 residues long. The germline CDR1 and CDR2 sequences are SQVTM and ANQGSEA. V was trimmed by 4 bases and J by 1 base, leaving 7 bases between them. CDR3 protein: CSVGDSQETQYF. For the CDR3, the DNA is TGCAGCGTTGGTGACTCCCAAGAGACCCAGTACTTC.

This clonotype occurred many times. The genes are TRBV2 and TRBJ2-5; D remains unclear. Germline CDR1 and CDR2: SNHLY and FYNNEI. The ends were cut back, 3 bases at V and 5 bases at J, with 10 bases in the middle. The CDR3 has 13 amino acids. The CDR3 sequence: CASSDLGVETQYF. The CDR3 nucleotides are TGTGCCAGCAGTGATTTAGGAGTGGAGACCCAGTACTTC.

This clonotype showed up just a few times. J is TRBJ1-5 and V is TRBV20-1, with 7 bases identical to TRBD1. After removal of 3 bases from V and 2 bases from J, the junction contained 4 bases not matched to a gene. Germline assignment: CDR1 DFQATT and CDR2 SNEGSKA (reference sequence). This CDR3 spans 14 amino acids. CDR3 amino acids: CSARVTGGNQPQHF. The CDR3 coding sequence is TGCAGTGCTAGGGTAACAGGGGGCAATCAGCCCCAGCATTTT.

The V gene is TRBV20-1, the J gene TRBJ2-1, with 8 bases lining up with TRBD2. Germline values: CDR1 DFQATT, CDR2 SNEGSKA (reference sequence). The CDR3 spans 15 residues. V dropped 0 bases and J dropped 4; count of bases not matched to a gene: 5. The CDR3 protein is CSARDPGLVYNEQFF. CDR3 DNA sequence: TGCAGTGCTAGAGATCCGGGACTAGTTTACAATGAGCAGTTCTTC.